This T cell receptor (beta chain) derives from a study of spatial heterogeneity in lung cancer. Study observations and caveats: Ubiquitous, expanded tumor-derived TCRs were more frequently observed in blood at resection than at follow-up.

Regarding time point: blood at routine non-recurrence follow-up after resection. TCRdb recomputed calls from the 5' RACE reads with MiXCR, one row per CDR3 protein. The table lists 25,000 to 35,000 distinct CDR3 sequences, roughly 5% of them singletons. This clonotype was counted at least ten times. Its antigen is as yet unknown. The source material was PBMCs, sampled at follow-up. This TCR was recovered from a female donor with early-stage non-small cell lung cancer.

The CDR3 reads CASSLARAGYGEQFF. The DNA of the CDR3 is TGCGCCAGCAGCTTGGCAAGGGCGGGGTACGGTGAGCAGTTCTTC. This chain connects TRBV5-1 to TRBJ2-1; TRBD2 might be the D (6 bases). CDR3 length equals 15 residues. Trimming removed 0 bases at V and 9 bases at J, with 16 bases between. Germline V CDR1 and CDR2: SGHRS, YFSETQ.